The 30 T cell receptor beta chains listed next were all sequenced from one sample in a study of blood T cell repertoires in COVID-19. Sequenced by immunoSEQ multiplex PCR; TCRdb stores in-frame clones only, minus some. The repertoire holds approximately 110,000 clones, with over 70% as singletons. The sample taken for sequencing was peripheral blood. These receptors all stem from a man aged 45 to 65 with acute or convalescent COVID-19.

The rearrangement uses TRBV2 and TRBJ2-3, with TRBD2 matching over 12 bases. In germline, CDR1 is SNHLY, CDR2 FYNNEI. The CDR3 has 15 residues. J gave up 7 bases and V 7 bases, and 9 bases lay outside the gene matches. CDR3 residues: CASTIRTSGANTQYF. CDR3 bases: TGTGCCAGCACCATCAGGACTAGCGGGGCAAATACGCAGTATTTT.

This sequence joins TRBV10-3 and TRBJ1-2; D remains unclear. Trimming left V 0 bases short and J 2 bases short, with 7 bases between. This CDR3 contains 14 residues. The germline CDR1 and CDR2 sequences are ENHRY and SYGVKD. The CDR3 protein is CAISESASNYGYTF. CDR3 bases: TGTGCCATCAGTGAGTCAGCGAGCAACTATGGCTACACCTTC.

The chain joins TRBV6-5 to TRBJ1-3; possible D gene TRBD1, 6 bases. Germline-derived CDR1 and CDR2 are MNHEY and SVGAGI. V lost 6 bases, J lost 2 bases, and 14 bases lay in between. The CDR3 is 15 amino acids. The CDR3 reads CASRDSTGPGNTIYF. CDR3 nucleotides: TGTGCCAGCAGGGACAGCACGGGGCCTGGAAACACCATATATTTT.

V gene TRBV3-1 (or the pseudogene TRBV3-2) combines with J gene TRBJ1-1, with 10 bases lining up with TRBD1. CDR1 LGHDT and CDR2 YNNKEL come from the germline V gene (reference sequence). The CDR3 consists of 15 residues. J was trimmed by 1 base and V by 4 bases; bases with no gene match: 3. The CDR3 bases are TGTGCCAGCAGCCTGTGGGACAGGGGGAACACTGAAGCTTTCTTT. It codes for CASSLWDRGNTEAFF.

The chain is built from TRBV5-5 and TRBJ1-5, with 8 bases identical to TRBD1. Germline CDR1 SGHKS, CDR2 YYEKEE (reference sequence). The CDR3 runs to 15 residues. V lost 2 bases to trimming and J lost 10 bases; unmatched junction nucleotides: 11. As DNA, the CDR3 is TGTGCCAGCAGCTTTGCCGGACAGGGCTCTGAACCCCAGCATTTT. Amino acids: CASSFAGQGSEPQHF.

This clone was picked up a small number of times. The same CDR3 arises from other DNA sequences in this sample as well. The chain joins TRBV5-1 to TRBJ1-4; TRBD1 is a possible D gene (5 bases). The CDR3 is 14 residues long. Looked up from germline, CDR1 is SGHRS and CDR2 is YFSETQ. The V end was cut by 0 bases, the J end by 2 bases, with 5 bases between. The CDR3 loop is CASSLAGTNEKLFF. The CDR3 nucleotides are TGCGCCAGCAGCTTGGCAGGGACTAATGAAAAACTGTTTTTT.

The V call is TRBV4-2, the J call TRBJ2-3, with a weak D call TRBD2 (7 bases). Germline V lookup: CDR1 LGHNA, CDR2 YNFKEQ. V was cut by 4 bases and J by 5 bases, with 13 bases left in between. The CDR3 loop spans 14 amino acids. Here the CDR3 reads CASSPGGLGDTQYF. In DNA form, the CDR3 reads TGTGCCAGCAGCCCCGGGGGGCTTGGAGATACGCAGTATTTT.

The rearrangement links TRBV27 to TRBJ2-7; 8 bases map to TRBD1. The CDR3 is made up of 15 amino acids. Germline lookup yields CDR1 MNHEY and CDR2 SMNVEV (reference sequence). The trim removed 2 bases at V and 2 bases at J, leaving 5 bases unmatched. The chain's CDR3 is CASSLRGTGPYEQYF. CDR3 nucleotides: TGTGCCAGCAGTTTACGAGGGACAGGACCCTACGAGCAGTACTTC.

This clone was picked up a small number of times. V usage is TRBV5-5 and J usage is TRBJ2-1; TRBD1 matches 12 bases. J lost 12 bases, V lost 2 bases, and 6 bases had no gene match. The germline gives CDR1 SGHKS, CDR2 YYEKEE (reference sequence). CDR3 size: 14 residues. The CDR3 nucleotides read TGTGCCAGCAGCTTCGGGACAGGGGGCAGAGGGCAGTTCTTC. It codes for CASSFGTGGRGQFF. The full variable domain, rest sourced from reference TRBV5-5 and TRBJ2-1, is DAGVTQSPTHLIKTRGQQVTLRCSPISGHKSVSWYQQVLGQGPQFIFQYYEKEERGRGNFPDRFSARQFPNYSSELNVNALLLGDSALYLCASSFGTGGRGQFFGPGTRLTVL.

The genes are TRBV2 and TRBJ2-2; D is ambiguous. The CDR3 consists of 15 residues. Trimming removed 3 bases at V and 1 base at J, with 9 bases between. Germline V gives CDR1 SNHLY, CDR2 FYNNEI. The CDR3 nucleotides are TGTGCCAGCAGTGAGATCGAGCGGAACACCGGGGAGCTGTTTTTT. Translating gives CASSEIERNTGELFF.

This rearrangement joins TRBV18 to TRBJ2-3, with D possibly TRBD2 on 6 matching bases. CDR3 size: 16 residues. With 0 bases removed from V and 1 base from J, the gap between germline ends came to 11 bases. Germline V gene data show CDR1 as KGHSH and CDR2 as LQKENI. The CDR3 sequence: CASSPPAWGGTDTQYF. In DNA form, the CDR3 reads TGTGCCAGCTCACCACCGGCGTGGGGGGGCACAGATACGCAGTATTTT.

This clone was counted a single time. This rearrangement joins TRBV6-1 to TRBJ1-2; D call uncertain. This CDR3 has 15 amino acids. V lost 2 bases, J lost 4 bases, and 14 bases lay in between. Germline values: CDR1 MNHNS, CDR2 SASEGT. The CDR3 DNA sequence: TGTGCCAGCAGTGAAACGAGCAACTTCCTCTATGGCTACACCTTC. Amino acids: CASSETSNFLYGYTF.

CDR3 in amino acids: CASSSDAGATNEKLFF. The CDR3 nucleotides read TGCGCCAGCAGCTCGGACGCAGGGGCAACTAATGAAAAACTGTTTTTT. The chain links TRBV4-1 to TRBJ1-4, with D possibly being TRBD1 (6 bases). The germline CDR1 and CDR2 sequences are MGHRA and YSYEKL. This CDR3 has 16 amino acids. V was trimmed by 5 bases and J by 0 bases, leaving 13 bases between them.

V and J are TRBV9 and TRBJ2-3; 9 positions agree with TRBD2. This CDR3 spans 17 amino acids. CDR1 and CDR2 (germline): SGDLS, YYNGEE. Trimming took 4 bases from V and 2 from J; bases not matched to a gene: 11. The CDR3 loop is CASSQGGSGGLTDTQYF. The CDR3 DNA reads TGTGCCAGCAGCCAGGGTGGTAGCGGGGGTCTCACAGATACGCAGTATTTT.

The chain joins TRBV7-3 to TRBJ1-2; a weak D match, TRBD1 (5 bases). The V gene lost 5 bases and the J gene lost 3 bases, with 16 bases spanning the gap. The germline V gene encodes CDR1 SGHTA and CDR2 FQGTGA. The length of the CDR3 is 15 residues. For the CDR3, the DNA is TGTGCCAGCAGCCCCAAGGGGTTCTCCGACTATGGCTACACCTTC. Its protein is CASSPKGFSDYGYTF.

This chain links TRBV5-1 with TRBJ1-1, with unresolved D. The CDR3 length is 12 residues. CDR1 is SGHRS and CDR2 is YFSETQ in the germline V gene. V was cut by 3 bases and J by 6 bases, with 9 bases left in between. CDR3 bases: TGCGCCAGCAGCTCTGGAGGTCCTGAAGCTTTCTTT. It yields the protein CASSSGGPEAFF.

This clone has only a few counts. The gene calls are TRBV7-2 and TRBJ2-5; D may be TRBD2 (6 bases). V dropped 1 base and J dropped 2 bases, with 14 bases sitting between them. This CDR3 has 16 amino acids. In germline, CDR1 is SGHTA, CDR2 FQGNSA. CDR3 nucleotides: TGTGCCAGCAGCTTAGTAGGGCCAGGGAGGCAAGAGACCCAGTACTTC. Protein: CASSLVGPGRQETQYF.

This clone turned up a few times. CDR3 loop: CASRPSGGDQPQHF. CDR3 nucleotides: TGTGCCAGCAGGCCATCAGGGGGCGATCAGCCCCAGCATTTT. The chain uses TRBV6-6 and TRBJ1-5, with 8 bases matching TRBD1. Germline CDR1 and CDR2: MNHNY and SVGAGI (reference sequence). The CDR3 sequence is 14 residues long. V was clipped by 6 bases and J by 5 bases; unmatched bases: 6.

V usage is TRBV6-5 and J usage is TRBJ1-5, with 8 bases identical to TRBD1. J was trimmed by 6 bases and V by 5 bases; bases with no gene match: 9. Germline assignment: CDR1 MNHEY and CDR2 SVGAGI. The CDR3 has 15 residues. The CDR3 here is CASSRTQGASQPQHF. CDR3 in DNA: TGTGCCAGCAGTCGAACCCAGGGGGCAAGTCAGCCCCAGCATTTT.

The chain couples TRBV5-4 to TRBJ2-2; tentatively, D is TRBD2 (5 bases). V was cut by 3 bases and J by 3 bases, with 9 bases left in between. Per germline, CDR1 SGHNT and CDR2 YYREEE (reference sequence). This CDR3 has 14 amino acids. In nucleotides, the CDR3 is TGTGCCAGCAGCTGGGAGCTGGACACCGGGGAGCTGTTTTTT. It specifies CASSWELDTGELFF.

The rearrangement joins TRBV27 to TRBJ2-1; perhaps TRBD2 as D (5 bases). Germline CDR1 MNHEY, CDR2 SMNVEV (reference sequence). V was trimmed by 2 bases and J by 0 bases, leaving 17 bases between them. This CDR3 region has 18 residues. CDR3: CASSLTIRGLNSYNEQFF. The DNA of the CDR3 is TGTGCCAGCAGTTTAACAATACGAGGGTTGAACTCCTACAATGAGCAGTTCTTC.

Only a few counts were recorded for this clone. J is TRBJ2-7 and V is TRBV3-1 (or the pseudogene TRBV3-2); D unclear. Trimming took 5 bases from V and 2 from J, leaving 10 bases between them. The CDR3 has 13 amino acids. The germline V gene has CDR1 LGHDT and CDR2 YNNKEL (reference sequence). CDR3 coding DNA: TGTGCCAGCAGCTCCTATGTCCCCTACGAGCAGTACTTC. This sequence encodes CASSSYVPYEQYF.

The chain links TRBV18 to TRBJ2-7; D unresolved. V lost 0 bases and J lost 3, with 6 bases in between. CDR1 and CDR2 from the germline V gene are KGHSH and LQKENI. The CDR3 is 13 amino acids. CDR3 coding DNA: TGTGCCAGCTCACCACCGGGCTACTACGAGCAGTACTTC. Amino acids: CASSPPGYYEQYF.

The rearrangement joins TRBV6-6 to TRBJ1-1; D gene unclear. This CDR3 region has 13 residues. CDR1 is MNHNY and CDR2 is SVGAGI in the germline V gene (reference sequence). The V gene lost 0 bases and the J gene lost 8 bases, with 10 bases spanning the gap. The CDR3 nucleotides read TGTGCCAGCAGTTACTCTCGGGGTTACGAAGCTTTCTTT. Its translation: CASSYSRGYEAFF.

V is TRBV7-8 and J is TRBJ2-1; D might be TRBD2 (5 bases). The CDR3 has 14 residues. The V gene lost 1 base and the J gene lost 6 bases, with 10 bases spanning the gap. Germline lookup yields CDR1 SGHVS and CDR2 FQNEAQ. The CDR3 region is CASSLVNRGNEQFF. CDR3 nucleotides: TGTGCCAGCAGCTTAGTGAACCGGGGCAATGAGCAGTTCTTC.

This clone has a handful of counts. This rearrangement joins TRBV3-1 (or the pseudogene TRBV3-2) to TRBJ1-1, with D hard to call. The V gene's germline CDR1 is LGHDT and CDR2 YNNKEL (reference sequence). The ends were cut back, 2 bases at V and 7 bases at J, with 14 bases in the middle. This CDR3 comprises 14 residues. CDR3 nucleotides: TGTGCCAGCAGCCAATCGACGGGTAGCAATGAAGCTTTCTTT. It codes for CASSQSTGSNEAFF.

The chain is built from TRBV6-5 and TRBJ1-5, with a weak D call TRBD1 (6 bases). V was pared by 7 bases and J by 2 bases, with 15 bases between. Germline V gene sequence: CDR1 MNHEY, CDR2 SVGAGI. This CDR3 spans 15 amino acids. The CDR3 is CASNDLTGRNQPQHF. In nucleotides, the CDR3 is TGTGCCAGCAACGATCTTACAGGGCGCAATCAGCCCCAGCATTTT.

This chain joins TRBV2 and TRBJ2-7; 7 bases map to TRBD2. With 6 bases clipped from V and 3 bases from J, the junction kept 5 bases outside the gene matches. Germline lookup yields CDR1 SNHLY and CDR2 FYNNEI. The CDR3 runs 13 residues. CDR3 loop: CASRGGGDYEQYF. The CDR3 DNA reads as TGTGCCAGCAGGGGGGGAGGGGACTACGAGCAGTACTTC.

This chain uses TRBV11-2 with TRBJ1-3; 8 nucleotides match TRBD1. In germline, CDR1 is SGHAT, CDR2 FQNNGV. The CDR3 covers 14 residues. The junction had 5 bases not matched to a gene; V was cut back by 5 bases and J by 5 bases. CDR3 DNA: TGTGCCAGCAGCGATGGACAGGGTAGAAACACCATATATTTT. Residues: CASSDGQGRNTIYF.

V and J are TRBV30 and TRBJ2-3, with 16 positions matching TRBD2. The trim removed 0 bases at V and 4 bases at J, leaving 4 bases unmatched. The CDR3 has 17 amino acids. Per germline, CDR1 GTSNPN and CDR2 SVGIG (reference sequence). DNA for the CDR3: TGTGCCTGGAGTGTGGGACTAGCGGGGGGGGGCGCAGATACGCAGTATTTT. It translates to CAWSVGLAGGGADTQYF.